The 16 T cell receptor beta chains in this list originate from one sample, sequenced in a study of T cell responses to AZD1222 COVID-19 vaccine (dated by TCRdb to about 2021). The library relied on the immunoSEQ multiplex PCR assay. TCRdb limited this immuneACCESS table to in-frame rearrangements with V and J called. A share of clones is missing; checked studies link under half to unresolved V genes, and the rest is unexplained. The sample table lists 65,000 to 80,000 clones, about 92% of them with a count of one. Clones ranked in the top ten supply more than 4% of the sample. Read against the paper, the sample's time point label means: baseline before first vaccination. Sequencing was performed on peripheral blood, taken on day 0 of AZD1222 vaccination. Receptors originate from an adult in good health.

The count of this clone is one. V gene TRBV30 combines with J gene TRBJ1-2; no firm D call. The CDR3 has 13 amino acids. Germline V gives CDR1 GTSNPN, CDR2 SVGIG (reference sequence). Trimming removed 0 bases from V and 6 bases from J, with 11 bases in between. The CDR3: CAWSVAFLNGYTF. The CDR3 region has the DNA TGTGCCTGGAGTGTCGCCTTCCTTAATGGCTACACCTTC.

The chain uses TRBV12-3 or TRBV12-4 and TRBJ1-2; possibly TRBD1 for D (6 bases). V was clipped by 7 bases and J by 8 bases, with 17 bases between them. This CDR3 comprises 13 residues. The CDR3 DNA reads TGTGCCAGCATTGCGGGGGCCGCTGGAGGCTACACCTTC. It encodes CASIAGAAGGYTF.

This chain uses TRBV24-1 with TRBJ2-2; possibly TRBD1 for D (6 bases). Germline-derived CDR1 and CDR2 are KGHDR and SFDVKD. V lost 5 bases, J lost 1 base, and 16 bases lay in between. This CDR3 region has 17 residues. The CDR3 loop is CATSGSGATMNTGELFF. The CDR3, as DNA: TGTGCCACCAGTGGATCAGGGGCCACTATGAACACCGGGGAGCTGTTTTTT.

The chain joins TRBV12-3 or TRBV12-4 to TRBJ2-2; D uncertain. The length of the CDR3 is 13 residues. With 6 bases removed from V and 6 bases from J, the gap between germline ends came to 11 bases. The CDR3: CASRLLVAGELFF. Here the CDR3 DNA reads TGTGCCAGCAGGCTCCTAGTTGCCGGGGAGCTGTTTTTT.

This chain links TRBV10-3 with TRBJ2-3; D is perhaps TRBD2 (5 bases). Germline V gives CDR1 ENHRY, CDR2 SYGVKD. V lost 7 bases to trimming and J lost 3 bases, with 11 bases between them. The CDR3 runs 13 residues. The CDR3 is CAIKNPGTDTQYF. CDR3 nucleotides: TGTGCCATCAAGAACCCGGGGACAGATACGCAGTATTTT.

The chain couples TRBV28 to TRBJ1-2, with TRBD1 matching 7 bases. From germline, CDR1 is MDHEN and CDR2 SYDVKM. The CDR3 is 13 residues long. With V trimmed by 5 bases and J by 4 bases, 4 bases remained unmatched. The CDR3 loop is CASSAGQAYGYTF. Here the CDR3 DNA reads TGTGCCAGCAGTGCAGGACAGGCCTATGGCTACACCTTC.

This clone has just one count. The chain uses TRBV6-5 and TRBJ2-3, with D tentatively TRBD2 (5 bases). V dropped 4 bases and J dropped 6 bases, with 8 bases sitting between them. The CDR3 is 12 residues long. Per germline, CDR1 MNHEY and CDR2 SVGAGI. This CDR3 is CASSSEGDTQYF. The CDR3 nucleotides read TGTGCCAGCAGTTCAGAGGGCGATACGCAGTATTTT.

This rearrangement joins TRBV5-1 to TRBJ2-1; tentatively, D is TRBD1 (5 bases). The germline V and J ends were trimmed by 0 bases and 7 bases, with 11 bases remaining between them. This CDR3 has 14 residues. The germline V gene encodes CDR1 SGHRS and CDR2 YFSETQ. CDR3 coding DNA: TGCGCCAGCAGCTTGGCCGGACAAACGAATGAGCAGTTCTTC. It translates to CASSLAGQTNEQFF.

The V and J genes are TRBV12-3 or TRBV12-4 and TRBJ1-3, with D uncertain. V lost 8 bases and J 0 bases, leaving 2 bases between the germline ends. The CDR3 length is 11 residues. CDR3 bases: TGTGCCAGCGACTCTGGAAACACCATATATTTT. This translates into CASDSGNTIYF.

CDR3 sequence: CSVDSLNYGYTF. CDR3 DNA sequence: TGCAGCGTTGATAGTTTAAACTATGGCTACACCTTC. The V call is TRBV29-1, the J call TRBJ1-2; D is ambiguous. Germline lookup yields CDR1 SQVTM and CDR2 ANQGSEA. V lost 3 bases, J lost 2 bases, and 7 bases lay in between. The length of the CDR3 is 12 residues.

The rearrangement uses TRBV11-3 and TRBJ2-1, with 8 bases fitting TRBD2. The CDR3 consists of 14 residues. The V segment lost 5 bases and the J segment 9 bases; nucleotides outside the gene matches: 9. CDR1 SGHNT and CDR2 YENEEA come from the germline V gene. The CDR3 DNA reads as TGTGCCAGCAGCCTACGGACTAGCTCTAGTGAGCAGTTCTTC. Its protein product is CASSLRTSSSEQFF.

The chain uses TRBV5-4 and TRBJ2-3; D remains unclear. In germline, CDR1 is SGHNT, CDR2 YYREEE (reference sequence). V shed 2 bases and J shed 6 bases, with 10 bases lying between them. The CDR3 totals 13 residues. The CDR3 region has the DNA TGTGCCAGCAGCTTCAAGGCAGCCGATACGCAGTATTTT. Encoded protein: CASSFKAADTQYF.

This clone was seen just once. The genes are TRBV13 and TRBJ2-7; 13 bases agree with TRBD2. Germline loops: CDR1 PRHDT, CDR2 FYEKMQ (reference sequence). V shed 6 bases, J shed 10 bases, and the junction held 6 bases outside the gene matches. This CDR3 region has 13 residues. CDR3 in DNA: TGTGCCAGCAGTACCGGGACTAGCGGGAAACAGTACTTC. Its protein product is CASSTGTSGKQYF.

The V gene is TRBV19, the J gene TRBJ2-5, with 11 bases lining up with TRBD1. After removal of 5 bases from V and 4 bases from J, the junction contained 3 bases not matched to a gene. Germline V lookup: CDR1 LNHDA, CDR2 SQIVND (reference sequence). This CDR3 contains 14 residues. The CDR3 loop is CASSVGTGGETQYF. In DNA, the CDR3 is TGTGCCAGTAGTGTTGGGACAGGGGGAGAGACCCAGTACTTC.

This CDR3 reads CASSRQGEAEAFF. As DNA, the CDR3 is TGTGCCAGCAGCCGACAGGGGGAGGCTGAAGCTTTCTTT. The V gene is TRBV27, the J gene TRBJ1-1; the match to TRBD1 covers 9 bases. J was trimmed by 6 bases and V by 6 bases; bases with no gene match: 5. In germline, CDR1 is MNHEY, CDR2 SMNVEV (reference sequence). The CDR3 loop spans 13 amino acids.

J is TRBJ2-5 and V is TRBV11-3; 12 bases align to TRBD2. After removal of 5 bases from V and 5 bases from J, the junction contained 12 bases not matched to a gene. The CDR3 consists of 17 residues. Germline lookup yields CDR1 SGHNT and CDR2 YENEEA. Here the CDR3 DNA reads TGTGCCAGCAGCCCTCCGACAGGACTAGCGGGATGGGAGACCCAGTACTTC. Its translation is CASSPPTGLAGWETQYF.